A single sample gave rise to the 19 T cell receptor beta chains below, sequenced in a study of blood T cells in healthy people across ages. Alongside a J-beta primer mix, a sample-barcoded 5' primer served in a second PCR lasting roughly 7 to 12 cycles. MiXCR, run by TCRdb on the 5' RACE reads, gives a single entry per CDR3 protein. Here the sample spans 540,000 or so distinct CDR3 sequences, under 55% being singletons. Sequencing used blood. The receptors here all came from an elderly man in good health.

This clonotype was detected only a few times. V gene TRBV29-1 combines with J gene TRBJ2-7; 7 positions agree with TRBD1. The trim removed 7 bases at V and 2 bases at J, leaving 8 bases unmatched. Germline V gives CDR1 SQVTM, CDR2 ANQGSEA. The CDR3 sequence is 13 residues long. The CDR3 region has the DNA TGCAGCGCAACAGGGGTGTTCGCCTACGAGCAGTACTTC. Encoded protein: CSATGVFAYEQYF.

The CDR3 spells CASSRGTRSYEQYF. In nucleotides, the CDR3 is TGTGCCAGCAGTAGGGGGACGCGTTCCTACGAGCAGTACTTC. The chain is built from TRBV2 and TRBJ2-7; a weak D match, TRBD1 (6 bases). CDR1 is SNHLY and CDR2 is FYNNEI in the germline V gene. This CDR3 is built from 14 residues. Trimming removed 5 bases at V and 1 base at J, with 12 bases between.

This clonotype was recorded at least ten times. DNA of the CDR3: TGTGCCAGCAGTTACCGACAGGGGACCTACGAGCAGTACTTC. Residues: CASSYRQGTYEQYF. The chain links TRBV6-5 to TRBJ2-7; the match to TRBD1 covers 8 bases. The CDR3 covers 14 residues. Germline V gives CDR1 MNHEY, CDR2 SVGAGI. J lost 2 bases, V lost 2 bases, and 2 bases had no gene match.

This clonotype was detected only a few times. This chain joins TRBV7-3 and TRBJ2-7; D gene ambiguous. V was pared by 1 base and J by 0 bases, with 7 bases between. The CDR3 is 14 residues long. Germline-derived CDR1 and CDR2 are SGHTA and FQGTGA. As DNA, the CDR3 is TGTGCCAGCAGCTTAAGTCCGAGCTCCTACGAGCAGTACTTC. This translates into CASSLSPSSYEQYF.

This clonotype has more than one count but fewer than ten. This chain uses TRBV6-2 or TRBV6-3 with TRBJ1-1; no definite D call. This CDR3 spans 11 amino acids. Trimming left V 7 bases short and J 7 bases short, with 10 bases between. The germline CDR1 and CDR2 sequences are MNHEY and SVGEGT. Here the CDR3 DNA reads TGTGCCAGCAAGGTTGGGAGTGAAGCTTTCTTT. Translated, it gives CASKVGSEAFF.

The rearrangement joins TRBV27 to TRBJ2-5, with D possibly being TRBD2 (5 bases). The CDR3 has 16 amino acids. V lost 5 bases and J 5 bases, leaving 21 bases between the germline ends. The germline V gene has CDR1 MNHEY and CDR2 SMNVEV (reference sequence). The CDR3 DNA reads TGTGCCAGCAGTCCCTTACGGGTCGAGGGCTTGGAGACCCAGTACTTC. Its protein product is CASSPLRVEGLETQYF.

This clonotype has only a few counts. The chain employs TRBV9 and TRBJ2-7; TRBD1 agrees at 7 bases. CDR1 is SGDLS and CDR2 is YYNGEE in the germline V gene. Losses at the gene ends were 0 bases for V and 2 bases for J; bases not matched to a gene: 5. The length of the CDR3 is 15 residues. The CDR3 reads CASSVESGGTYEQYF. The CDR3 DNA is TGTGCCAGCAGCGTAGAATCAGGGGGAACCTACGAGCAGTACTTC.

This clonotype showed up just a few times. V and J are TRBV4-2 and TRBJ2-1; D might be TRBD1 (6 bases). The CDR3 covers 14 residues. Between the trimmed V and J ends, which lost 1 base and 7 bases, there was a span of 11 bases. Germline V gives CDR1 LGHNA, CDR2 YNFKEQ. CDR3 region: CASSQGGGRNEQFF. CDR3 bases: TGTGCCAGCAGCCAAGGAGGGGGTCGGAATGAGCAGTTCTTC.

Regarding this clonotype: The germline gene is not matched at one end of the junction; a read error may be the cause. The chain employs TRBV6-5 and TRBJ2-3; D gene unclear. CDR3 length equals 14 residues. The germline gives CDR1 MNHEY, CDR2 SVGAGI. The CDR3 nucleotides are TGTGCCTGCAGTTACTCGTCTCGGGCAGATACGCAGTATTTT. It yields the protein CACSYSSRADTQYF.

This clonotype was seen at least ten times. CDR3 in amino acids: CASRENEQFF. CDR3 bases: TGTGCCAGCAGGGAGAATGAGCAGTTCTTC. This chain uses TRBV6-6 with TRBJ2-1; no definite D call. The CDR3 covers 10 residues. The germline V and J ends were trimmed by 6 bases and 7 bases, with 4 bases remaining between them. Per germline, CDR1 MNHNY and CDR2 SVGAGI (reference sequence).

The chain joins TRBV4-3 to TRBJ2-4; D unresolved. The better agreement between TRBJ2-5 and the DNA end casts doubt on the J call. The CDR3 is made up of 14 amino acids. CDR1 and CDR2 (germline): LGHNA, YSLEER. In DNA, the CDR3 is TGCGCCAGCAGCCAAGAAAGCAGGCAAGAGACCCAGTACTTC. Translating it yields CASSQESRQETQYF.

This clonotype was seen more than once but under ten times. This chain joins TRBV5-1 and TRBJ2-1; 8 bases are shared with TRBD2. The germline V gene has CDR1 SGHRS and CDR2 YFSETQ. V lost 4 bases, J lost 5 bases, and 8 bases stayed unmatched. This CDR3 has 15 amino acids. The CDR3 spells CASSQERGGNNEQFF. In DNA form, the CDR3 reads TGCGCCAGCAGCCAGGAACGGGGGGGCAACAATGAGCAGTTCTTC.

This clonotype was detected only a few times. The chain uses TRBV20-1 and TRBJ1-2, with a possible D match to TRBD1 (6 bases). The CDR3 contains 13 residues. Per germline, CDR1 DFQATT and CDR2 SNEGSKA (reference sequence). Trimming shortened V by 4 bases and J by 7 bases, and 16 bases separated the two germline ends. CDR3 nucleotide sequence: TGCAGTGCTACCCAAACAGGGTTGGGTGGCTACACCTTC. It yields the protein CSATQTGLGGYTF.

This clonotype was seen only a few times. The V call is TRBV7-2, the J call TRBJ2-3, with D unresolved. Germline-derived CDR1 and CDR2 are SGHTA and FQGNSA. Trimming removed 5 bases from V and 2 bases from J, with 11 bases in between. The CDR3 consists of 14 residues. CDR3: CASSLRLYTDTQYF. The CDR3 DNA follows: TGTGCCAGCAGCCTGCGACTTTACACAGATACGCAGTATTTT.

CDR3 sequence: CASAGTSGRASEFF. CDR3 in DNA: TGTGCCAGCGCCGGGACTAGCGGGCGGGCCTCGGAGTTCTTC. The chain couples TRBV6-6 to TRBJ2-1; 12 nucleotides align to TRBD2. The germline V gene has CDR1 MNHNY and CDR2 SVGAGI (reference sequence). J gave up 14 bases and V 8 bases, and 13 bases lay outside the gene matches. The CDR3 length is 14 residues.

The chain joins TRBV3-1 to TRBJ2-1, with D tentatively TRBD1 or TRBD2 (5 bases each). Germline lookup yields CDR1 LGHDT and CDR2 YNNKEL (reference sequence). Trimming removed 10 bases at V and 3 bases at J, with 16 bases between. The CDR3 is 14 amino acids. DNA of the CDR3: TGTGCCACTGTTGGGGGAGAGTACTACAATGAGCAGTTCTTC. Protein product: CATVGGEYYNEQFF.

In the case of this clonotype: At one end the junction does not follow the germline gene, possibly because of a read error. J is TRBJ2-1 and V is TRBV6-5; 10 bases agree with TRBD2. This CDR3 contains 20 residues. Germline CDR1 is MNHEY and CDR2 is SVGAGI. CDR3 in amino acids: CGSSYSRPREGSGGYNEQFF. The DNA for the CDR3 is TGTGGCAGCAGTTACTCGCGCCCCAGGGAGGGTAGCGGGGGGTACAATGAGCAGTTCTTC.

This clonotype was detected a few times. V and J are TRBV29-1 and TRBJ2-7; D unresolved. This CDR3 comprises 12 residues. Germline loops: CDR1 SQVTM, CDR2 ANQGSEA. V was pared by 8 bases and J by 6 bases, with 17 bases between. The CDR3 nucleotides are TGCAGCATGACACGCTCATCAGGCGAGCAGTACTTC. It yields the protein CSMTRSSGEQYF.

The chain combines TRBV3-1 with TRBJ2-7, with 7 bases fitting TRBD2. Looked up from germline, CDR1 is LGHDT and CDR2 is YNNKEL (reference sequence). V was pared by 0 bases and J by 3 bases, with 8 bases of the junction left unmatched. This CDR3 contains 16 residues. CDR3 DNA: TGTGCCAGCAGCCAAGATGGGGGAGGGAGGTACTACGAGCAGTACTTC. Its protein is CASSQDGGGRYYEQYF.